Listed below are T cell receptor beta chains from one sample, sequenced in a study of T-cell memory formation after mild COVID-19. TCRdb fed the 5' RACE reads into MiXCR, producing one record per CDR3 protein. The sample has 300,000 to 350,000 distinct CDR3 sequences; roughly an eighth are singletons. The specimen was PBMCs or a T cell subset sorted from them (not recorded which). The source is a man between 18 and 29 years old who had mild COVID-19 (a few samples of this study predate the infection). Cell type and time point are not known. Each CDR3 is given with its conserved first and last residue. Fields, in order: D gene, CDR3 length, J gene, clone size, V gene, CDR3 DNA, CDR3 protein. D genes are given only for firm matches. Expanded clones are given a class, and other clones once, few, many or no size at all.

>TRBD1|13|TRBJ2-7|NA|TRBV29-1
TGCAGCGACACGATTCCGGGACAGGGGATGCAGTACTTC
CSDTIPGQGMQYF
>TRBD1|14|TRBJ1-1|few|TRBV6-5
TGTGCCAGCAGCTCAGGGGGCTGGAACACTGAAGCTTTCTTT
CASSSGGWNTEAFF
>TRBD1|13|TRBJ2-1|few|TRBV7-9
TGTGCCAGCAGCCCCCGACAGGGCAATGAGCAGTTCTTC
CASSPRQGNEQFF
>NA|14|TRBJ1-1|NA|TRBV6-6
TGTGCCAGCAGTTACTCGACCGGGGGCACTGAAGCTTTCTTT
CASSYSTGGTEAFF
>TRBD2|18|TRBJ2-2|NA|TRBV4-3
TGCGCCAGCAGCCAAGGGGGCCTAGCGGGGGGGACCACCGGGGAGCTGTTTTTT
CASSQGGLAGGTTGELFF
>NA|15|TRBJ2-6|few|TRBV20-1
TGCAGTGCTAGGGCGGACCTCACTGGGGCCAACGTCCTGACTTTC
CSARADLTGANVLTF
>NA|14|TRBJ1-2|NA|TRBV14
TGTGCCAGCCGTCGCACCACTCGTGACTATGGCTACACCTTC
CASRRTTRDYGYTF
>NA|12|TRBJ1-3|few|TRBV6-5
TGTGCCAGCAGTTTTGACCTAAACACCATATATTTT
CASSFDLNTIYF
>NA|15|TRBJ2-7|NA|TRBV4-3
TGCGCCAGCAGCCAAGAAGGAGGGGTTCGGGCCGAGCAGTACTTC
CASSQEGGVRAEQYF
>NA|14|TRBJ1-1|few|TRBV12-3/TRBV12-4
TGTGCCAGCAGTACCAGGGAGGGTGGCACTGAAGCTTTCTTT
CASSTREGGTEAFF
>NA|12|TRBJ2-1|NA|TRBV5-1
TGCGCCAGCAGCTTGGCCCTGAATGAGCAGTTCTTC
CASSLALNEQFF
>NA|15|TRBJ1-1|few|TRBV11-2
TGTGCCAGCAGCTTAGATGGATCAGGGGCGACTGAAGCTTTCTTT
CASSLDGSGATEAFF
>TRBD1|13|TRBJ2-1|NA|TRBV6-6
TGTGCCAGCAGTACAGGGGTACGCAATGAGCAGTTCTTC
CASSTGVRNEQFF
>TRBD2|19|TRBJ2-1|few|TRBV7-2
TGTGCCAGCAGCTTAGTCAGTGGGACTAGCGTCGGATTTGGGAATGAGCAGTTCTTC
CASSLVSGTSVGFGNEQFF
>TRBD2|15|TRBJ2-1|many|TRBV5-1
TGCGCCAGCGCTAAGACTAGCGGGGGGTACAATGAGCAGTTCTTC
CASAKTSGGYNEQFF
>NA|16|TRBJ1-4|few|TRBV4-1
TGCGCCAGCAGCCTTCGGGGTACGTCAACTAATGAAAAACTGTTTTTT
CASSLRGTSTNEKLFF
>NA|14|TRBJ2-1|few|TRBV6-6
TGTGCCAGCAGTTCCTACTCCAATAGGGATGAGCAGTTCTTC
CASSSYSNRDEQFF
>TRBD2|15|TRBJ2-2|few|TRBV5-1
TGCGCCAGCCAAGTTGGGACTAGCGGCACCGGGGAGCTGTTTTTT
CASQVGTSGTGELFF
>TRBD2|13|TRBJ2-7|NA|TRBV29-1
TGCAGCGCCGGGACGCTAGCGGGGTCCGAGCAGTACTTC
CSAGTLAGSEQYF
>NA|15|TRBJ1-2|NA|TRBV14
TGTGCCAGCAGCCAAGTAACCAGTGTGGACTATGGCTACACCTTC
CASSQVTSVDYGYTF
>NA|15|TRBJ2-3|few|TRBV9
TGTGCCAGCAGGGCGGCAGGGTGGAACACAGATACGCAGTATTTT
CASRAAGWNTDTQYF
>NA|12|TRBJ2-5|NA|TRBV2
TGTGCCAGCAGTTTCGGTGTGGGGACCCAGTACTTC
CASSFGVGTQYF